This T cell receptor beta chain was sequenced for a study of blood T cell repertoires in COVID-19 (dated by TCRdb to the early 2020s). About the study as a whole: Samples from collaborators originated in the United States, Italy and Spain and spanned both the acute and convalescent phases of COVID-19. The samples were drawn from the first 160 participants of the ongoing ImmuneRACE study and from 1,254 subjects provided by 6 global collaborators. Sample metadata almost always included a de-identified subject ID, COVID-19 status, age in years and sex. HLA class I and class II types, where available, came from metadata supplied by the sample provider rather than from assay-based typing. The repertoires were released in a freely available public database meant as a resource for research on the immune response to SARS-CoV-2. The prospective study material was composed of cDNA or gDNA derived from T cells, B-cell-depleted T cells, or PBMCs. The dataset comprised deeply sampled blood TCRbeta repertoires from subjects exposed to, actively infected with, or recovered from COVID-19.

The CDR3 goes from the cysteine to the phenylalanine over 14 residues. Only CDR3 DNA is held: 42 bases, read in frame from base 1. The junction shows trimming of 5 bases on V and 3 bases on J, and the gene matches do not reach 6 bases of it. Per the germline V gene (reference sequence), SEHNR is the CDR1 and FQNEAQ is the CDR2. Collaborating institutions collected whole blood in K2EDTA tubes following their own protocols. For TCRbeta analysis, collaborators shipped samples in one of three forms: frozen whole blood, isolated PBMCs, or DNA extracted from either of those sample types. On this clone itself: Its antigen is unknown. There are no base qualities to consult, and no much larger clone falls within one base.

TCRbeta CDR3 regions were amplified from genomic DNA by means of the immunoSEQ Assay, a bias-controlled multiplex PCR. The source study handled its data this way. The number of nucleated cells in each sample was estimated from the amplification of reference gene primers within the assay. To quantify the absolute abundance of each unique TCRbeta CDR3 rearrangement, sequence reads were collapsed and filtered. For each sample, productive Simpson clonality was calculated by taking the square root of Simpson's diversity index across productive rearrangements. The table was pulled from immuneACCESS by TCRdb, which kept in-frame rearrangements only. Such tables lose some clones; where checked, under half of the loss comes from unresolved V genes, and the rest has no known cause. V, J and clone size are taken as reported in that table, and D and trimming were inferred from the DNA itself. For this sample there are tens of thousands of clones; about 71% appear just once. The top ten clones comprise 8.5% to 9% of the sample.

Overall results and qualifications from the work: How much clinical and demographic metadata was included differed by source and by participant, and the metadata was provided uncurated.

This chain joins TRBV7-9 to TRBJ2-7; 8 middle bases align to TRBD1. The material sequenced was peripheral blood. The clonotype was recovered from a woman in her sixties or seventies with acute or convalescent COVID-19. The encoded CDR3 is CASSQDRDRYEQYF. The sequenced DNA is TGTGCCAGCAGCCAGGACAGGGATCGCTACGAGCAGTACTTC.